The following is a TCR beta chain sequence with its context. The CDR3 runs 13 residues. CDR1 SNHLY and CDR2 FYNNEI come from the germline V gene. Trimming took off 4 bases at V and 7 bases at J, with 11 bases between the two ends. The sample comes from a study of T cells after yellow fever vaccination. TCRdb recomputed calls from the 5' RACE reads with MiXCR, one row per CDR3 protein. Altogether about 500,000 distinct CDR3 sequences are present, about a sixth being singletons, with the ten largest covering about 18%. The receptor was isolated from a man younger than 35 who received the YFV17D yellow fever vaccine. This chain uses TRBV2 with TRBJ1-3; D gene ambiguous. The sample here was PBMCs, taken 5 days after the first yellow fever vaccination. CDR3 loop: CASSGRLGNTIYF. The DNA for the CDR3 is TGTGCCAGCAGTGGACGGCTGGGGAACACCATATATTTT.